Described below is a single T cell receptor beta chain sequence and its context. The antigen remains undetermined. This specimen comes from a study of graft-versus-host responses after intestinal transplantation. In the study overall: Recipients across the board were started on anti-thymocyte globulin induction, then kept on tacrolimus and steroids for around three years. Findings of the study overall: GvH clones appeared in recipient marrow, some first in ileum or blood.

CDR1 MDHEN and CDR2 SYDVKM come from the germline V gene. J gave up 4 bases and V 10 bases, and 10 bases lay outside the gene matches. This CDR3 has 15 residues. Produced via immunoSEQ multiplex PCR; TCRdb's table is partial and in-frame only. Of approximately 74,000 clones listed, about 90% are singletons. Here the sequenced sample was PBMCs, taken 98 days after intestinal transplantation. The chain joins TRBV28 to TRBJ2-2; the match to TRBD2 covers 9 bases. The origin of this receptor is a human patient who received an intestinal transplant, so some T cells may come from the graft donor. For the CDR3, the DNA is TGTGCCATCGAGACTAGCGGAGGGGGCACCGGGGAGCTGTTTTTT. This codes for CAIETSGGGTGELFF.